Sequencing of this TCR beta chain was carried out in a study of blood T cell repertoires in COVID-19. About the research overall: Italy, Spain and the United States were the sources of the convalescent and acute COVID-19 samples. From T cells, B-cell-depleted T cells, or PBMCs came the material, which was cDNA or gDNA.

The authors' processing: Reference gene primer amplification gave nucleated cell count estimates. Clones were read by immunoSEQ multiplex PCR, and TCRdb kept only the in-frame ones, dropping some. V and J calls and clone size are copied from that table; D and trimming were computed from the DNA. The sample lists some 150,000 clones, 85% to 90% occurring once. As regards this clone: At the DNA level, this CDR3 is encoded by other sequences in the same sample as well.

The length of the CDR3 is 13 residues. Between the trimmed V and J ends, which lost 2 bases and 4 bases, there was a span of 6 bases. From germline, CDR1 is KGHSH and CDR2 LQKENI. The TCR originated in a woman aged 55-70 years with acute or convalescent COVID-19. The sequencing input was peripheral blood. V gene TRBV18 combines with J gene TRBJ1-5; D is ambiguous. DNA of the CDR3: TGTGCCAGCTCACCAGGAGAGAATCAGCCCCAGCATTTT. As protein: CASSPGENQPQHF.